This T cell receptor beta chain was documented in a study of blood T cell repertoires in COVID-19. Germline assignment: CDR1 MGHRA and CDR2 YSYEKL. Trimming cost V 3 bases and J 6 bases; bases outside gene matches: 9. This CDR3 has 17 residues. This clone occurred once. TCRdb's copy holds only in-frame clones and misses some; the assay was immunoSEQ multiplex PCR. Of 150,000 to 200,000 clones detected, about 83% appear once; the ten largest clones hold 10%. The source of this sequence is an older woman with COVID-19, enrolled during active disease. The gene calls are TRBV4-1 and TRBJ2-3; 13 bases fit TRBD2. The specimen sequenced was peripheral blood. The CDR3 region is CASSHPTGTSGEDTQYF. The CDR3 nucleotides are TGCGCCAGCAGCCACCCCACCGGGACTAGCGGGGAGGATACGCAGTATTTT.